This T cell receptor (beta chain) is drawn from a study of cytomegalovirus exposure and HLA in healthy donors. Study observations and caveats: For most subjects, TCR beta sequences were reported to predict HLA-A and HLA-B alleles with accuracy.

The sample holds a few counts of this clone. Antigen specificity is unknown. PCR employed 60 Vbeta and 13 Jbeta primers. Clones were read by immunoSEQ multiplex PCR, and TCRdb kept only the in-frame ones, dropping some. The repertoire holds some 130,000 clones, with 75% to 80% as singletons. CDR3 length: 15 amino acids. Trimming shortened V by 5 bases and J by 5 bases, and 19 bases separated the two germline ends. Germline V gene lookup returns CDR1 MDHEN and CDR2 SYDVKM. This sequence originates from a young man in good health and CMV-seronegative. Input material: PBMCs. The genes are TRBV28 and TRBJ2-7; D remains unclear. The CDR3: CASSPQSDASHEQYF. CDR3 DNA: TGTGCCAGCAGTCCACAGAGTGATGCCAGCCACGAGCAGTACTTC.